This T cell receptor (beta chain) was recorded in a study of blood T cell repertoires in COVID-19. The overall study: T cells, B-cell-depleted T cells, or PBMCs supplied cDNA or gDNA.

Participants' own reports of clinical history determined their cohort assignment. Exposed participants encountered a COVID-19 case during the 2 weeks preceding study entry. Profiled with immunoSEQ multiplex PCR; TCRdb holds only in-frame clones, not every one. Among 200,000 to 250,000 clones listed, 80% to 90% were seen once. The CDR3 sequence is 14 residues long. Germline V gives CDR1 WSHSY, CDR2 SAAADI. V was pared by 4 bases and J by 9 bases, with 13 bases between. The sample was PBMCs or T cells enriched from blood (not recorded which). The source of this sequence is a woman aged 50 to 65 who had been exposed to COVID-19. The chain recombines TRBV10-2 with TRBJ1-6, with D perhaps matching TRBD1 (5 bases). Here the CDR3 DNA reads TGCGCCAGCAGTGGCGGGACGCCAGGTTCACCCCTCCACTTT. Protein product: CASSGGTPGSPLHF.